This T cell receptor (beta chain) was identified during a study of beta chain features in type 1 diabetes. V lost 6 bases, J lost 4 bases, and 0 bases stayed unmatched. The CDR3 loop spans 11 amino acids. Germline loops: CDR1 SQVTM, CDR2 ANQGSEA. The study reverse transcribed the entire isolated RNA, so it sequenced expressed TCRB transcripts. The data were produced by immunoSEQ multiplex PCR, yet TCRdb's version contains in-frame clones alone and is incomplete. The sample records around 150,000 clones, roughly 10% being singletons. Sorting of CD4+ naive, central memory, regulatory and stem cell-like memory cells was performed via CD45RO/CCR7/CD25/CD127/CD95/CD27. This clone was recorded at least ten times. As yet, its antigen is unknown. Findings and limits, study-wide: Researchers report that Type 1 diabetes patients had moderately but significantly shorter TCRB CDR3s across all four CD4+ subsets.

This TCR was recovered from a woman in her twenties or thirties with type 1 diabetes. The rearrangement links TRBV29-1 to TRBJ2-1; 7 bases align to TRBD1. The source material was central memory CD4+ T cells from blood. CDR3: CSVTGYNEQFF. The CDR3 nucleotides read TGCAGCGTGACAGGGTACAATGAGCAGTTCTTC.